A selection of T cell receptor beta chains follows, all from one sample in a study of T cells in Graves' hyperthyroidism and ophthalmopathy. TCRdb ran MiXCR on the multiplex PCR reads and lists one entry per CDR3 protein. The table includes fewer than 600,000 distinct CDR3 sequences, 14% detected once. The sample consisted of blood. The receptors derive from a woman under 30 with Graves' hyperthyroidism. Both conserved end residues are part of each CDR3. Each record gives: clone size, D gene, V gene, J gene, CDR3 protein, CDR3 DNA. A D gene is named only where the DNA matches it firmly. Expanded clones are given a class, and other clones once, few, many or no size at all.

few	TRBD2	TRBV7-2	TRBJ2-2	CASSPTSFGTGELFF	TGTGCCAGCAGCCCGACTAGCTTTGGCACCGGGGAGCTGTTTTTT
-	-	TRBV2	TRBJ1-1	CASSGRGGIGMNTEAFF	TGTGCCAGCAGTGGGCGAGGTGGGATCGGGATGAACACTGAAGCTTTCTTT
-	-	TRBV7-9	TRBJ1-1	CASSFKQSEAFF	TGTGCCAGCAGCTTTAAACAGAGTGAAGCTTTCTTT
many	-	TRBV2	TRBJ2-3	CASTTVQGITDTQYF	TGTGCCAGCACGACTGTACAGGGAATCACAGATACGCAGTATTTT
many	-	TRBV27	TRBJ1-4	CASSLSKSATNEKLFF	TGTGCCAGCAGTTTATCGAAGTCTGCAACTAATGAAAAACTGTTTTTT
few	-	TRBV29-1	TRBJ2-1	CSVEFGRASSYNEQFF	TGCAGCGTTGAATTTGGCCGGGCGAGCTCCTACAATGAGCAGTTCTTC
many	TRBD2	TRBV27	TRBJ2-2	CASSLSRKLATTGELFF	TGTGCCAGCAGTTTATCCAGGAAACTAGCGACCACCGGGGAGCTGTTTTTT
few	-	TRBV29-1	TRBJ1-1	CSATEGNTEAFF	TGCAGCGCAACGGAGGGGAACACTGAAGCTTTCTTT
many	-	TRBV3-1	TRBJ2-3	CATVGGDTQYF	TGTGCCACCGTGGGGGGAGATACGCAGTATTTT
many	TRBD2	TRBV12-3/TRBV12-4	TRBJ2-1	CASSLVTSGSFSYNEQFF	TGTGCCAGCAGTTTAGTGACTAGCGGGAGTTTCTCCTACAATGAGCAGTTCTTC
few	-	TRBV7-9	TRBJ1-4	CASSPRVYNEKLFF	TGTGCCAGCAGCCCCCGGGTTTATAATGAAAAACTGTTTTTT
many	-	TRBV2	TRBJ1-5	CASSETEASPQHF	TGTGCCAGCAGTGAGACGGAGGCCTCGCCCCAGCATTTT
-	TRBD2	TRBV6-5	TRBJ2-1	CAGSYLTGTRTYNEQFF	TGTGCCGGCAGTTACCTTACCGGGACTAGAACCTACAATGAGCAGTTCTTC
many	TRBD2	TRBV20-1	TRBJ2-3	CSANPWAGGGTDTQYF	TGCAGTGCCAACCCTTGGGCGGGAGGGGGCACAGATACGCAGTATTTT
many	-	TRBV3-1	TRBJ1-1	CASSQFDKNTEAFF	TGTGCCAGCAGCCAATTCGACAAGAACACTGAAGCTTTCTTT
-	TRBD2	TRBV4-1	TRBJ2-1	CASSLSSGANEQFF	TGCGCCAGCAGCCTGTCTAGCGGGGCAAATGAGCAGTTCTTC
once	-	TRBV13	TRBJ2-4	CASSSQGGRDIQYF	TGTGCCAGCAGTTCTCAGGGAGGACGGGACATTCAGTACTTC
few	-	TRBV19	TRBJ2-5	CASSIERTSGTQYF	TGTGCCAGTAGTATCGAGCGGACTTCGGGGACCCAGTACTTC
few	TRBD1	TRBV9	TRBJ1-3	CASSVGTGGNTIYF	TGTGCCAGCAGCGTAGGGACAGGGGGAAACACCATATATTTT
many	-	TRBV12-3/TRBV12-4	TRBJ1-3	CASSFPGAVRGNTIYF	TGTGCCAGCAGTTTCCCCGGGGCAGTCCGAGGAAACACCATATATTTT
-	TRBD1	TRBV5-1	TRBJ2-2	CASSLEAGTGVYTGELFF	TGCGCCAGCAGCTTGGAGGCCGGGACAGGGGTGTACACCGGGGAGCTGTTTTTT
few	-	TRBV24-1	TRBJ1-1	CATSDFGTEAFF	TGTGCCACCAGTGATTTTGGCACTGAAGCTTTCTTT
many	-	TRBV15	TRBJ2-2	CATSREGHGELFF	TGTGCCACCAGCAGAGAGGGTCACGGGGAGCTGTTTTTT
many	-	TRBV2	TRBJ1-1	CATTAGVGTEAFF	TGTGCCACTACCGCGGGGGTGGGCACTGAAGCTTTCTTT
many	TRBD2	TRBV12-3/TRBV12-4	TRBJ2-7	CASSPRTSGISEQYF	TGTGCCAGCAGTCCACGGACTAGCGGGATTTCCGAGCAGTACTTC
many	TRBD1	TRBV12-3/TRBV12-4	TRBJ1-6	CASKIGDSHNSPLHF	TGTGCCAGCAAAATTGGGGACAGTCATAATTCACCCCTCCACTTT
many	-	TRBV12-3/TRBV12-4	TRBJ1-2	CASSLAQQNYGYTF	TGTGCCAGCAGTTTAGCGCAGCAGAACTATGGCTACACCTTC
many	-	TRBV2	TRBJ1-2	CASSGGVNGYTF	TGTGCCAGCAGTGGGGGAGTGAATGGCTACACCTTC
-	TRBD1	TRBV7-9	TRBJ2-5	CASSLVRQGYRETQYF	TGTGCCAGCAGCTTAGTGAGACAGGGGTATCGAGAGACCCAGTACTTC
many	TRBD2	TRBV10-3	TRBJ2-1	CAIGGGRSYNEQFF	TGTGCCATCGGGGGCGGGAGGTCCTACAATGAGCAGTTCTTC
many	TRBD1	TRBV12-3/TRBV12-4	TRBJ2-1	CASRTGGLVNEQFF	TGTGCCAGCAGGACAGGGGGGTTGGTCAATGAGCAGTTCTTC
many	TRBD1	TRBV27	TRBJ1-5	CATRPNRGTWPQHF	TGTGCCACTCGCCCCAACAGGGGTACCTGGCCCCAGCATTTT
many	-	TRBV12-5	TRBJ1-1	CASGSPMGLTEAFF	TGTGCTAGTGGTTCCCCGATGGGATTGACTGAAGCTTTCTTT
many	-	TRBV25-1	TRBJ1-6	CASSERDRSSTLHF	TGTGCCAGCAGTGAAAGGGACCGCTCGTCGACCCTCCACTTT
many	TRBD2	TRBV3-1	TRBJ2-2	CASSQERRGRSIGELFF	TGTGCCAGCAGCCAAGAACGGCGCGGGAGATCGATCGGGGAGCTGTTTTTT
many	TRBD2	TRBV19	TRBJ2-1	CASSISGSGRVSQFF	TGTGCCAGTAGTATCTCGGGAAGCGGGAGAGTCTCGCAGTTCTTC
-	TRBD1	TRBV11-2	TRBJ2-1	CASSLIPGQGAAYNEQFF	TGTGCCAGCAGCTTAATACCGGGACAGGGGGCCGCCTACAATGAGCAGTTCTTC
many	TRBD2	TRBV6-1	TRBJ2-1	CASSELREDYNEQFF	TGTGCCAGCAGTGAGTTGCGGGAGGACTACAATGAGCAGTTCTTC
-	TRBD1	TRBV30	TRBJ2-2	CAGGQGARELFF	TGTGCCGGGGGACAGGGGGCTCGGGAGCTGTTTTTT
-	TRBD1	TRBV10-3	TRBJ2-2	CAIRDTRDRDMFF	TGTGCCATCAGAGACACCCGGGACAGGGATATGTTTTTT
-	TRBD2	TRBV29-1	TRBJ2-5	CSVEGLSGSQETQYF	TGCAGCGTTGAGGGTCTTAGCGGGAGTCAAGAGACCCAGTACTTC
many	TRBD1	TRBV7-8	TRBJ1-2	CASSMTGGNGYTF	TGTGCCAGCAGCATGACAGGGGGCAATGGCTACACCTTC
-	-	TRBV9	TRBJ2-1	CASSVDQGSGNEQFF	TGTGCCAGCAGCGTAGATCAGGGGTCGGGCAATGAGCAGTTCTTC
few	-	TRBV19	TRBJ1-5	CASSIPPKFPGPNQPQHF	TGTGCCAGTAGTATACCCCCGAAATTTCCAGGCCCCAATCAGCCCCAGCATTTT